This paragraph reports one TCR beta chain. These data belong to a study of T cells expressing NK-cell markers. Per germline, CDR1 MGHRA and CDR2 YSYEKL. This CDR3 is 17 amino acids long. In generating TCR beta cDNA, 5'RACE template switching with UMIs was used. TCRdb processed the 5' RACE reads again and assigns one entry to each CDR3 protein, with no DNA. The sample table includes about 260,000 distinct CDR3 sequences. Specimen: blood T cells: a sorted CD56 or NKG2C T cell subset, CD4+ or CD8+ T cells, or bulk PBMC T cells (not recorded which). The receptor was derived from a man aged 18 to 29 in good health. The rearrangement uses TRBV4-1 and TRBJ2-1. The CDR3 loop reads CASSQGAARSSYNEQFF.